These T cell receptor beta chains were read from a single sample in a study of Ad26.COV2.S vaccination and SARS-CoV-2 variants. TCRdb's table, derived via immunoSEQ multiplex PCR, lists solely in-frame clones and lacks some. The profile shows approximately 480,000 clones, roughly nine tenths of them singletons. This material consisted of peripheral blood, taken in a trial of Ad26.COV2.S vaccine versus placebo. The origin of the receptors is a person aged 18-60 years who received the Ad26.COV2.S COVID-19 vaccine or a placebo. Both conserved end residues are part of each CDR3. The D gene is left open where the match is weak. The size entry is marked missing in some rows and otherwise reads once, few, many or a size class.

V	D	size	J	DNA	CDR3
TRBV28	-	-	TRBJ2-7	TGTGCCAGCAACCCCCTCAGGAGGGCAAGCGAGCAGTACTTC	CASNPLRRASEQYF
TRBV19	-	-	TRBJ1-1	TGTGCCAGTCGGCCTGTAGGGGAAGACACTGAAGCTTTCTTT	CASRPVGEDTEAFF
TRBV28	-	-	TRBJ2-2	TGTGCCAGCGAGGACGGGAACACCGGGGAGCTGTTTTTT	CASEDGNTGELFF
TRBV7-2	TRBD2	-	TRBJ2-3	TGTGCCAGCAGCTTAGTAACGGTGGGACTACTCATCACAGATACGCAGTATTTT	CASSLVTVGLLITDTQYF
TRBV6-5	TRBD2	-	TRBJ2-5	TGTGCCAGCAGGGACGGGGGGAAGGGGACCCAGTACTTC	CASRDGGKGTQYF
TRBV12-2	-	-	TRBJ2-7	TGTGCAAGTCGCCGTAGGACTAGACCGGTCCGATACGAGCAGTACTTC	CASRRRTRPVRYEQYF
TRBV28	-	few	TRBJ1-5	TGTGCCAGCAACCCTGGGGGGATAAGCAATCAGCCCCAGCATTTT	CASNPGGISNQPQHF
TRBV3-1/TRBV3-2	-	-	TRBJ2-5	TGTGCCAGCAGGCGCGACTGGGTTCAGGAGACCCAGTACTTC	CASRRDWVQETQYF
TRBV6-5	-	-	TRBJ1-6	TGTGCCAGCAGCACAGGTCAGGGCTACTATTCACCCCTCCACTTT	CASSTGQGYYSPLHF
TRBV5-1	-	-	TRBJ2-3	TGCGCCAGCAGCCCAGGGTTCCCAGCGCGAACAGATACGCAGTATTTT	CASSPGFPARTDTQYF
TRBV14	TRBD1	-	TRBJ1-5	TGTGCCAGCAGCCGAACGGACAGGGACGGCCTCGGTCAGCCCCAGCATTTT	CASSRTDRDGLGQPQHF
TRBV3-1/TRBV3-2	-	-	TRBJ1-4	TGTGCCAGCAGCCGGGGATCTAATGAAAAACTGTTTTTT	CASSRGSNEKLFF
TRBV19	-	-	TRBJ2-3	TGTGCCAGTTCCTTAGCGGCCCCGGTAGATACGCAGTATTTT	CASSLAAPVDTQYF
TRBV28	-	-	TRBJ1-5	TGTGCCAGCAGTTTCGTGAGTCAGCCCCAGCATTTT	CASSFVSQPQHF
TRBV14	TRBD1	few	TRBJ2-6	TGTGCCAGCAGCCTCGGGACAGTACTCTCTGGGGCCAACGTCCTGACTTTC	CASSLGTVLSGANVLTF
TRBV10-3	TRBD1	-	TRBJ2-3	TGTGCCAGTTTGGGCGACAGGGTAGGGAATACGCAGTATTTT	CASLGDRVGNTQYF
TRBV6-2/TRBV6-3	-	-	TRBJ1-1	TGTGCCAGCAGTAGGGGGTCGAACACTGAAGCTTTCTTT	CASSRGSNTEAFF
TRBV19	TRBD2	once	TRBJ2-1	TGTGCCAGTAGTATAACCGGGAGGGCCTACAATGAGCAGTTCTTC	CASSITGRAYNEQFF
TRBV9	TRBD1	-	TRBJ1-4	TGTGCCAGCAGCCCTAGAGCCCGGGGGACAGGGATTGAAAAACTGTTTTTT	CASSPRARGTGIEKLFF
TRBV5-1	TRBD2	-	TRBJ2-7	TGCGCCAGCAGCTTGGAACTAGCGGGTTACGAGCAGTACTTC	CASSLELAGYEQYF
TRBV12-1	-	-	TRBJ1-5	TGTGCCAGCAGCTTTGGCGGGACAGTCAATCAGCCCCAGCATTTT	CASSFGGTVNQPQHF
TRBV5-8	-	-	TRBJ2-7	TGTGCCAGCAGCTTGGCCGGGGGGCGGGGCTACGAGCAGTACTTC	CASSLAGGRGYEQYF
TRBV6-6	-	-	TRBJ1-4	TGTGCCAGCCATGAAAACGGGGTTAGTGAAAAACTGTTTTTT	CASHENGVSEKLFF
TRBV28	-	-	TRBJ1-2	TGTGCCAGCAAGCATGGGGGGGTGAACTATGGCTACACCTTC	CASKHGGVNYGYTF
TRBV30	TRBD1	-	TRBJ1-2	TGTGCCTCCGCGGACAGGGGATACGGCTACACCTTC	CASADRGYGYTF
TRBV25-1	-	-	TRBJ2-1	TGTGCCAGCAGTGAATTCGGCGGTGCCTACAATGAGCAGTTCTTC	CASSEFGGAYNEQFF
TRBV19	TRBD1	many	TRBJ2-2	TGTGCCAGTAGTATGGCAGGGGGCCGCTCCGGGGAGCTGTTTTTT	CASSMAGGRSGELFF
TRBV20-1	-	-	TRBJ2-4	TGCAGTGCTAGTGGTCAGGACATTCAGTACTTC	CSASGQDIQYF
TRBV19	TRBD1	-	TRBJ1-1	TGTGCCAGTAGTATCGGGACAGGAATGGGCACTGAAGCTTTCTTT	CASSIGTGMGTEAFF
TRBV6-2/TRBV6-3	-	-	TRBJ1-5	TGTGCCAGCAGTTACTCCCTCCAGGGAATGTTCAATCAGCCCCAGCATTTT	CASSYSLQGMFNQPQHF
TRBV7-9	-	-	TRBJ1-3	TGTGCCAGCAGCCCGACCTCTGGAAACACCATATATTTT	CASSPTSGNTIYF
TRBV12-3/TRBV12-4	TRBD1	-	TRBJ1-1	TGTGCCAGCAGTACAGGGGGCACTGAAGCTTTCTTT	CASSTGGTEAFF
TRBV5-1	TRBD1	-	TRBJ1-4	TGCGCCAGCAGCACGGACAGGGTAGGAGGAGAAAAACTGTTTTTT	CASSTDRVGGEKLFF
TRBV5-6	-	-	TRBJ1-2	TGTGCCAGCAGCTTGGGCCAAAACCTGGTGGGCTACACCTTC	CASSLGQNLVGYTF
TRBV7-9	-	-	TRBJ2-1	TGTGCCAGCTGGGGGACATACAATGAGCAGTTCTTC	CASWGTYNEQFF
TRBV5-5	-	-	TRBJ2-3	TGTGCCAGCAGCTTGGCTCCGGGCACAGATACGCAGTATTTT	CASSLAPGTDTQYF
TRBV7-3	-	-	TRBJ2-1	TGTGCCAGCAGCTTAGTGGCCAGCCCCAACCCGTTCTTC	CASSLVASPNPFF
TRBV18	TRBD2	-	TRBJ2-3	TGTGCCAGCTCACCTGGGACTAGCGATACGCAGTATTTT	CASSPGTSDTQYF